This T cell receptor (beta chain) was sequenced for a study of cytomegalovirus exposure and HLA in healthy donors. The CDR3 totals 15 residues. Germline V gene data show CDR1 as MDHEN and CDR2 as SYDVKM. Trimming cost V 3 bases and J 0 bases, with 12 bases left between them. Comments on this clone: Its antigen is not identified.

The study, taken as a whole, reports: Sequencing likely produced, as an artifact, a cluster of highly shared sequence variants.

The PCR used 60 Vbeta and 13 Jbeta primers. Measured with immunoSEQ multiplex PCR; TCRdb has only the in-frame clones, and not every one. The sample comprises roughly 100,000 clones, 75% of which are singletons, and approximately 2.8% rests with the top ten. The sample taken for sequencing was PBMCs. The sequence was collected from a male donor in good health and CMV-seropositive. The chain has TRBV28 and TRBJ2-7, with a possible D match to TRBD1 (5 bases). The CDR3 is CASSFVGAPSYEQYF. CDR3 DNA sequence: TGTGCCAGCAGTTTCGTAGGGGCACCCTCCTACGAGCAGTACTTC.